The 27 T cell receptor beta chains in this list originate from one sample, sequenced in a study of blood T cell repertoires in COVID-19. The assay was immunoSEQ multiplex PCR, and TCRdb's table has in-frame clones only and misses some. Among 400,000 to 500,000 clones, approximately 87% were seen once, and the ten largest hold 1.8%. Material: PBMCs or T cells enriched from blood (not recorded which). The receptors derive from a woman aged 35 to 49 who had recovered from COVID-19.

CDR3 nucleotide sequence: TGTGCCAGTAGGGGGGCGTACTATGGCTACACCTTC. It translates to CASRGAYYGYTF. The V and J genes are TRBV19 and TRBJ1-2; TRBD1 is a possible D gene (6 bases). The CDR3 covers 12 residues. Trimming removed 6 bases from V and 3 bases from J, with 8 bases in between. Germline lookup yields CDR1 LNHDA and CDR2 SQIVND (reference sequence).

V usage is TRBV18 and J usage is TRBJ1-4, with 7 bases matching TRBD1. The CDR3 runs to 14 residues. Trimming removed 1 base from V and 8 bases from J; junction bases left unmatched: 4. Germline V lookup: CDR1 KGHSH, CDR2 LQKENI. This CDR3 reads CASSPRQGPEKLFF. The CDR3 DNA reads TGTGCCAGCTCACCACGACAGGGACCGGAAAAACTGTTTTTT.

DNA of the CDR3: TGTGCAAGTCGCTTACCCTCGGGACTAGCGGGATTAGCCAAAAACATTCAGTACTTC. Translated, it gives CASRLPSGLAGLAKNIQYF. The rearrangement links TRBV12-2 to TRBJ2-4; the table's D call TRBD2 went unverified against the DNA. TRBV12-2 is shown as a pseudogene. The CDR3 spans 19 residues.

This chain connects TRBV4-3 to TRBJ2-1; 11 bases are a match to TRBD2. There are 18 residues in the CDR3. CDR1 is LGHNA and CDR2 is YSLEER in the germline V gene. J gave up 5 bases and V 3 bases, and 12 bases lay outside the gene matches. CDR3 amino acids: CASSQGLAGGTLDNEQFF. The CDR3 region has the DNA TGCGCCAGCAGCCAGGGTCTAGCGGGAGGCACTCTAGACAATGAGCAGTTCTTC.

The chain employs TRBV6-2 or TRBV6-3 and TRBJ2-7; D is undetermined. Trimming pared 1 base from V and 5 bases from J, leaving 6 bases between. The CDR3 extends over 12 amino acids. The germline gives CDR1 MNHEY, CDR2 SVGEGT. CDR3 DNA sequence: TGTGCCAGCAGTTACTACTACGACGAGCAGTACTTC. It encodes CASSYYYDEQYF.

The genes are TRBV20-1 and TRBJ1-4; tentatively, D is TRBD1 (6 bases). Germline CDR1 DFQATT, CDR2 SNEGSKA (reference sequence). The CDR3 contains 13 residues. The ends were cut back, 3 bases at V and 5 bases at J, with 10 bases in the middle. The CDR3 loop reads CSASYRDNEKLFF. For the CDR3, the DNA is TGCAGTGCTAGTTACAGGGACAATGAAAAACTGTTTTTT.

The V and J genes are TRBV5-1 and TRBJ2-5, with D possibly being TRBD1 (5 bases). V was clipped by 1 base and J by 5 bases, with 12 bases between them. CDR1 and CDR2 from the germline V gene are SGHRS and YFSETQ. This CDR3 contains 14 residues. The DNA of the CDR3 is TGCGCCAGCAGCTTGACAGGCTTCGGGGAGACCCAGTACTTC. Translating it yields CASSLTGFGETQYF.

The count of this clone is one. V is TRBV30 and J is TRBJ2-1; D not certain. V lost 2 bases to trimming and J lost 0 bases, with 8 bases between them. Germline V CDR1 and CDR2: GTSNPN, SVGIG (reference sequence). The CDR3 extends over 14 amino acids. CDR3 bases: TGTGCCTGGAGTATGATGAGCTCCTACAATGAGCAGTTCTTC. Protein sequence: CAWSMMSSYNEQFF.

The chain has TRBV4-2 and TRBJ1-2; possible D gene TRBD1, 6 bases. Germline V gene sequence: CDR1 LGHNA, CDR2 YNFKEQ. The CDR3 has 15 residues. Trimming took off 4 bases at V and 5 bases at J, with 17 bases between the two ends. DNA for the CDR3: TGTGCCAGCAGCCCAGACACAGGGCTTCCTTATGGCTACACCTTC. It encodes CASSPDTGLPYGYTF.

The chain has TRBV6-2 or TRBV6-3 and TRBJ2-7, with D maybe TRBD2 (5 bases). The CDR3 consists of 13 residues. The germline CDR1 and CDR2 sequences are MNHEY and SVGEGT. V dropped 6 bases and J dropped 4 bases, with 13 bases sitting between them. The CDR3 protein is CASSPGKGYEQYF. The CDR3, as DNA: TGTGCCAGCAGCCCCGGGAAAGGTTACGAGCAGTACTTC.

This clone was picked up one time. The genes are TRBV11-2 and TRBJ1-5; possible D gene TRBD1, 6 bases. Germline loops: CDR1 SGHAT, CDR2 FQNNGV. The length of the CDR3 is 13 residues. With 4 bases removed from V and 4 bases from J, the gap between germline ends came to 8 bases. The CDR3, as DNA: TGTGCCAGCAGCTCGCAGGGGAATCAGCCCCAGCATTTT. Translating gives CASSSQGNQPQHF.

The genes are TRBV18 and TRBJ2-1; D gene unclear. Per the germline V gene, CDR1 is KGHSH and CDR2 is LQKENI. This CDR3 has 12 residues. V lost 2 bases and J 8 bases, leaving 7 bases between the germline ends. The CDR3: CASSPVRDEQFF. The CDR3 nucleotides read TGTGCCAGCTCACCAGTCCGGGATGAGCAGTTCTTC.

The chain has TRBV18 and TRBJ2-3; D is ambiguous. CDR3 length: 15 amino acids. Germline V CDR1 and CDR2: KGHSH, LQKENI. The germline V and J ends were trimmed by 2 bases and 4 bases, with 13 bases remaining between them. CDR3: CASSPSPQSSDTQYF. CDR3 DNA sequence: TGTGCCAGCTCACCAAGCCCCCAATCGTCAGATACGCAGTATTTT.

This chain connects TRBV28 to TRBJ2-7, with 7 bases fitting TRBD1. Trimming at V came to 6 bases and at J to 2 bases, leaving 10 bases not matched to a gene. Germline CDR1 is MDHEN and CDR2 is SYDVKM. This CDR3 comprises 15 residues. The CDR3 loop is CASRPTGARAYEQYF. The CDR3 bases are TGTGCCAGCAGGCCAACAGGGGCGAGAGCCTACGAGCAGTACTTC.

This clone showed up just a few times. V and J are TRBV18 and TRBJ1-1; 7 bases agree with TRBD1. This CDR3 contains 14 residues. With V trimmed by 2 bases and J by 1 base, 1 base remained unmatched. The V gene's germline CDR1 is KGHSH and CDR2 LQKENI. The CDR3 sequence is CASSPGDRNTEAFF. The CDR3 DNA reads TGTGCCAGCTCACCAGGGGACAGGAACACTGAAGCTTTCTTT.

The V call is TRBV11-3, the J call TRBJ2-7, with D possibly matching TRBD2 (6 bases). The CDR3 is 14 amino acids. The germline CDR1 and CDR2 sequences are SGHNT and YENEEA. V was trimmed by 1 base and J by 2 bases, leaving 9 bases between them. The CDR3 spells CASSLAGRTYEQYF. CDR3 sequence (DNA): TGTGCCAGCAGCTTAGCAGGGAGGACCTACGAGCAGTACTTC.

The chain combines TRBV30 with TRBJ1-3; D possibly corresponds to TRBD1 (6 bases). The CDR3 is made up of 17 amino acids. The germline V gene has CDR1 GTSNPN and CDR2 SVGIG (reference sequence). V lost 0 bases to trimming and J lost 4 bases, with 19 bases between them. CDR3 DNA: TGTGCCTGGAGTGTTCCCCCGGGCTACAGGGACGGAAACACCATATATTTT. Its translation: CAWSVPPGYRDGNTIYF.

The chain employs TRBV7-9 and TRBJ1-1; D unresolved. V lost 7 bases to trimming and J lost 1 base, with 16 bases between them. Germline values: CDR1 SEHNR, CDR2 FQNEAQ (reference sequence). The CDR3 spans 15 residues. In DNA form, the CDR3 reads TGTGCCAGCACCTTCCGGGGATTTACGAACACTGAAGCTTTCTTT. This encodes CASTFRGFTNTEAFF.

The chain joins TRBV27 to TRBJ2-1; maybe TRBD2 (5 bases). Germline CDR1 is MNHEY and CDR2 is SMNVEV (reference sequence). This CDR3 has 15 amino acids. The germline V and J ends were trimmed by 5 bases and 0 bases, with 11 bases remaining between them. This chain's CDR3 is CASSPTGLSYNEQFF. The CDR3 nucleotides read TGTGCCAGCAGTCCGACCGGACTCTCCTACAATGAGCAGTTCTTC.

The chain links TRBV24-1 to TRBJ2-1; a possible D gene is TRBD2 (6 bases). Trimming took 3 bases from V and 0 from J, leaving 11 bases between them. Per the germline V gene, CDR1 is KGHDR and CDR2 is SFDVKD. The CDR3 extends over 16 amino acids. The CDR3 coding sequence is TGTGCCACCAGTGATGGGGGGTCAAGCTCCTACAATGAGCAGTTCTTC. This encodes CATSDGGSSSYNEQFF.

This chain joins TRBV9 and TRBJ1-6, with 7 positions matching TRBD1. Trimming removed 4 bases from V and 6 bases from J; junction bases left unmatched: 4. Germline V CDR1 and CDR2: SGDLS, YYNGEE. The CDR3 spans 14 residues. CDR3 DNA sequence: TGTGCCAGCAGCTTACGACAGGGTAATTCACCCCTCCACTTT. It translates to CASSLRQGNSPLHF.

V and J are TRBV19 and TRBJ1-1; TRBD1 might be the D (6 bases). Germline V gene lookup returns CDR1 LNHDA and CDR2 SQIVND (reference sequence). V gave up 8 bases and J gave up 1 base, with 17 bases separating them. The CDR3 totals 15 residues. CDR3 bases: TGTGCCAGTTCCTCCGACAGGACAAGGAACACTGAAGCTTTCTTT. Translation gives CASSSDRTRNTEAFF.

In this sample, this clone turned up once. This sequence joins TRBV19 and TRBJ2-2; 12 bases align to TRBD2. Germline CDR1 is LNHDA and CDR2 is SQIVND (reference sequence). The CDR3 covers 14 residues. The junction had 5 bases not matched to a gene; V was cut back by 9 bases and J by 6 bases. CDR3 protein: CASRLAGVSGELFF. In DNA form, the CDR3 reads TGTGCCAGCAGACTAGCGGGAGTTTCCGGGGAGCTGTTTTTT.

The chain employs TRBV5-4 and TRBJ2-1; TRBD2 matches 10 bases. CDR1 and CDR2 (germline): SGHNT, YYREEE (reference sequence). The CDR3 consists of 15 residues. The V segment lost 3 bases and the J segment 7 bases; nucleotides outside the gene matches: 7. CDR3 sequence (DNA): TGTGCCAGCAGCTCCGGACTAGCGGAGTGGAATGAGCAGTTCTTC. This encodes CASSSGLAEWNEQFF.

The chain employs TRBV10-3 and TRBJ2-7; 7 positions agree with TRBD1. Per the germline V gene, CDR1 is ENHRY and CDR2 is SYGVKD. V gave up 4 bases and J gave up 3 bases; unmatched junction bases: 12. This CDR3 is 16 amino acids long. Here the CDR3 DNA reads TGTGCCATCAGTGTGCCCATACAGGGGAAGGGCTACGAGCAGTACTTC. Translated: CAISVPIQGKGYEQYF.

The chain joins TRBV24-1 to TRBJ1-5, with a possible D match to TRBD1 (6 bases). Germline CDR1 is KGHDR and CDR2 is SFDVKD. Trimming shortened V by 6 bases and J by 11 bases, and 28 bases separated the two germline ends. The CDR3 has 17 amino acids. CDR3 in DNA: TGTGCCACCAGTAAGAGTGGGGGCGTGGGGCCCTTTTCAGCCCAGCATTTT. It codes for CATSKSGGVGPFSAQHF.

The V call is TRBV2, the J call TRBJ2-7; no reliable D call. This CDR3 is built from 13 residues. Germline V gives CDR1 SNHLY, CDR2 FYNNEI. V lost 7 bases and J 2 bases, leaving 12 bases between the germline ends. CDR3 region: CASNGRMTYEQYF. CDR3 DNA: TGTGCCAGCAATGGCAGGATGACCTACGAGCAGTACTTC. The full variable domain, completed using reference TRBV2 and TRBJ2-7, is EPEVTQTPSHQVTQMGQEVILRCVPISNHLYFYWYRQILGQKVEFLVSFYNNEISEKSEIFDDQFSVERPDGSNFTLKIRSTKLEDSAMYFCASNGRMTYEQYFGPGTRLTVT.